Each of the 8 T cell receptor beta chains below was sequenced from the same sample in a study of blood T cell repertoires in COVID-19. Generated by immunoSEQ multiplex PCR, the TCRdb table keeps only in-frame clones and is missing some. This sample carries under 350,000 clones, about 89% of them seen once, and the ten largest clones take roughly 3%. Sequenced material: PBMCs or T cells enriched from blood (not recorded which). Receptor source: a woman under 30 who had recovered from COVID-19.

This clone was detected once. The chain couples TRBV29-1 to TRBJ2-1; TRBD2 matches 8 bases. This CDR3 is 14 amino acids long. The trim removed 7 bases at V and 8 bases at J, leaving 13 bases unmatched. Germline CDR1 reads SQVTM; CDR2 reads ANQGSEA. As DNA, the CDR3 is TGCAGCGGAGGTTGGACGGGGGGGCCTCATGAGCAGTTCTTC. This encodes CSGGWTGGPHEQFF.

This chain uses TRBV29-1 with TRBJ1-2; D gene uncertain. Germline-derived CDR1 and CDR2 are SQVTM and ANQGSEA. Trimming removed 3 bases at V and 4 bases at J, with 9 bases between. The CDR3 loop spans 12 amino acids. CDR3 DNA sequence: TGCAGCGTTGAGGGCCAGATCTATGGCTACACCTTC. It is translated as CSVEGQIYGYTF.

The chain carries TRBV28 and TRBJ2-1; D gene uncertain. Deletions cut 6 bases from V and 10 bases from J, with 13 bases between. From germline, CDR1 is MDHEN and CDR2 SYDVKM. There are 12 residues in the CDR3. CDR3 region: CASSSSPGEQFF. CDR3 in DNA: TGTGCCAGCAGCTCCTCTCCTGGCGAGCAGTTCTTC. Based on the CDR3 plus reference TRBV28 and TRBJ2-1, the full variable domain is DVKVTQSSRYLVKRTGEKVFLECVQDMDHENMFWYRQDPGLGLRLIYFSYDVKMKEKGDIPEGYSVSREKKERFSLILESASTNQTSMYLCASSSSPGEQFFGPGTRLTVL.

This clone was observed once. The chain carries TRBV11-2 and TRBJ2-1; 7 nucleotides agree with TRBD1. V trimming: 5 bases; J trimming: 5 bases; junction bases outside the gene matches: 6. The CDR3 has 14 amino acids. The germline V gene has CDR1 SGHAT and CDR2 FQNNGV. The CDR3 is CASSRGQLHNEQFF. CDR3 DNA: TGTGCCAGCAGCAGGGGACAGCTCCACAATGAGCAGTTCTTC.

The chain uses TRBV12-5 and TRBJ1-4; weak D call: TRBD1 (6 bases). The V and J ends lost 1 base and 7 bases respectively, with 10 bases between them. The CDR3 spans 14 residues. Germline V lookup: CDR1 LGHNT, CDR2 FRNRAP. The CDR3 region is CASGLDRVFEKLFF. DNA of the CDR3: TGTGCTAGTGGTTTGGACAGGGTTTTTGAAAAACTGTTTTTT.

The chain employs TRBV11-2 and TRBJ2-5; no definite D call. CDR1 and CDR2 from the germline V gene are SGHAT and FQNNGV. Trimming took off 5 bases at V and 2 bases at J, with 15 bases between the two ends. The CDR3 is made up of 15 amino acids. CDR3 protein: CASSPGSTKQETQYF. DNA for the CDR3: TGTGCCAGCAGCCCAGGCTCAACGAAGCAAGAGACCCAGTACTTC.

The V and J genes are TRBV30 and TRBJ2-7; the D gene is possibly TRBD2 (5 bases). Germline V gene lookup returns CDR1 GTSNPN and CDR2 SVGIG (reference sequence). V was pared by 0 bases and J by 6 bases, with 15 bases between. The CDR3 length is 14 residues. CDR3 residues: CAWSVGLASGEQYF. Here the CDR3 DNA reads TGTGCCTGGAGTGTAGGGCTAGCATCGGGCGAGCAGTACTTC.

The V gene is TRBV7-6, the J gene TRBJ2-7; unclear D gene. CDR1 is SGHVS and CDR2 is FNYEAQ in the germline V gene. The CDR3 covers 13 residues. The V end was cut by 5 bases, the J end by 2 bases, with 10 bases between. This CDR3 reads CASSPRSPYEQYF. DNA of the CDR3: TGTGCCAGCAGCCCCCGTTCTCCCTACGAGCAGTACTTC.